The text below deals with one T cell receptor beta chain. The study sequenced TCR beta in blood CD8+ and CD4+ T cells. Stable or active relapsing-remitting multiple sclerosis, untreated and meeting revised McDonald criteria, defined the controls. Negative magnetic isolation gave CD8+ and CD4+ cells; FACS enriched CD8+ TEMRA. The record originates from a study of CD8 T cells in Susac syndrome. Reverse transcription of roughly 0.5 to 1 ug RNA was performed with random hexamers. Amplification of TCR beta CDR3 by immunoSEQ multiplex PCR spanned 54 Vbeta and 13 Jbeta. From the immunoSEQ multiplex PCR reads, TCRdb called clonotypes with MiXCR, one entry per CDR3 protein. The table has fewer than 200,000 distinct CDR3 sequences, 95% seen once. The trim removed 3 bases at V and 4 bases at J, leaving 12 bases unmatched. The CDR3 spans 17 residues. Per the germline V gene, CDR1 is SGDLS and CDR2 is YYNGEE.

The origin of this receptor is a human donor with multiple sclerosis. The sequenced sample was CD8+ T cells from PBMCs. The chain recombines TRBV9 with TRBJ1-1; 10 nucleotides match TRBD1. The CDR3 reads CASSDPRDRGVRTEAFF. DNA for the CDR3: TGTGCCAGCAGCGACCCTAGGGACAGGGGAGTCCGCACTGAAGCTTTCTTT. Variable domain in full (rest from reference TRBV9 and TRBJ1-1): DSGVTQTPKHLITATGQRVTLRCSPRSGDLSVYWYQQSLDQGLQFLIQYYNGEERAKGNILERFSAQQFPDLHSELNLSSLELGDSALYFCASSDPRDRGVRTEAFFGQGTRLTVV.